This T cell receptor beta chain was profiled in a study of cytomegalovirus exposure and HLA in healthy donors. Overall study findings and caveats: The study dropped some indistinguishable V segments, TRBV6-2 and TRBV6-3 among them. Later analysis placed DRB1 highest and HLA-C lowest in TCR association rates, which differed by HLA locus.

PCR was performed using 60 Vbeta and 13 Jbeta primers. TCRdb keeps only in-frame clones here, not all; method: immunoSEQ multiplex PCR. The data contain 100,000 or so clones, 80% of them singletons. A word on this clone: Its target is unknown.

The CDR3 has 15 amino acids. V was clipped by 2 bases and J by 1 base, with 11 bases between them. Germline V CDR1 and CDR2: SGHAT, FQNNGV. The chain has TRBV11-2 and TRBJ1-1; tentative D call: TRBD1 (6 bases). Sequencing input: PBMCs. This TCR was sampled from a man aged 18 to 30 in good health and CMV-seronegative. Here the CDR3 reads CASSLTRGRNTEAFF. The CDR3 coding sequence is TGTGCCAGCAGCTTAACGCGGGGGCGGAACACTGAAGCTTTCTTT.